This TCR beta chain was profiled in a study of shared clonotypes between healthy human individuals (dated by TCRdb to 2020 to 2021). Broadly, across the study: Three men and a couple of women, aged 18 to 49 years, made up the cohort. Libraries were prepared and TCR repertoires were sequenced by different laboratories using diverse techniques, in order to increase sequencing depth and limit assay-specific biases. Blood TCR repertoires of a handful of healthy adults were deeply sequenced to estimate repertoire size and the extent of clonotype sharing between individuals. Per donor, leukapheresis produced somewhere between about 0.9 and 9.5 billion PBMCs. For each donor, CD4 naive and CD4 memory were each given three plates, CD8 naive was given two plates, and CD8 memory was given one plate. Here is what the overall study found, with its caveats: Because the study included a small number of donors, the genetic and exposure-history diversity represented was limited. Sharing across a few donors was observed for about 5% of naive CD4, 3% to 4% of naive CD8, 2% to 2.5% of memory CD4, and over 0.3% of memory CD8 clonotypes. Incomplete sequencing was indicated by rarefaction of sorted-subset datasets, despite the large sequencing depth. Sampling was limited to blood, and TCR repertoires in tissue likely differ from TCR repertoires in blood. Pairwise subsampling led to the expectation that sequencing depth would affect the degree of clonotype sharing among donors. Clonotypes shared by all four sorted-subset donors showed higher generation probabilities than non-shared clonotypes. Naive subsets generally had larger estimated clonotype richness than memory subsets.

CD8 naive samples were obtained by positive selection for CCR7 among CD45RO-negative cells, yielding a CD45RA+CCR7+ population from which TemRA cells were excluded. Donors were healthy HIV-negative adults with no recently reported acute infections or vaccinations. Every donor was a Caucasian adult living in Nashville, Tennessee, USA. Blood was collected by leukapheresis, and PBMCs were isolated by Ficoll-Histopaque density gradient centrifugation and then cryopreserved in liquid nitrogen vapor phase. Analytical flow cytometry was used to check the purity and quantity of every magnetically sorted T cell population. From each sorted fraction, genomic DNA was isolated and quantified by UV absorbance on a Nanodrop 2000c. The germline ends are 12 bases apart after V is trimmed by 0 bases and J by 3 bases. The CDR3 measures 15 amino acids from cysteine to phenylalanine. CDR3 DNA is the only sequence kept; it has 45 bases, read in frame from the first base. CDR1 and CDR2 are read off the germline V gene as SGHAT and FQNNGV.

To note about this clone: Its antigen is not yet known. Base qualities are not provided; no much larger clone lies one nucleotide away.

Using the deep immunoSEQ assay, multiplex PCR amplified TCR CDR3 regions from genomic DNA. For each cell subset, the extracted genomic DNA was distributed evenly across all wells of several immunoSEQ 96-well plates, and each plate served as one replicate. For sorted subsets, around 0.2 ug of genomic DNA, equivalent to 25,000 to 35,000 T cell genomes, went into each replicate PCR. The purified libraries were quantified using a Qubit 3.0 fluorometer, sized with a Bioanalyzer 2100, and then quantified again using the KAPA Library Quantification kit. Every immunoSEQ 96-well plate was sequenced on a dedicated single-read 150-cycle Illumina NextSeq 550 flow cell. The paper's data handling went like this. Because the immunoSEQ output included only junctional sequences and no quality scores, the filtering could not be the same as the filtering used for full-length reads. To assign V/J genes and CDR3, sequences were annotated using PyIR, a Python wrapper for IgBLAST v1.9, with IMGT germline references. Reads were removed for weak V/J assignments (E-value above 1e-6), missing CDR3, stop codons, out-of-frame junctions, or ambiguous translated residues. V3J clonotypes were defined by identical inferred V gene, J gene, and CDR3 amino acid sequence. To compute the percentage overlap between repertoires, the number of shared unique clonotypes was divided by the size of the smaller repertoire. Richness of each repertoire was evaluated using RTK rarefaction, the Chao1 estimator, and Recon v2.1 estimates of unobserved clonotypes. For all TCRbeta clonotypes obtained by the gDNA method from a few donors, generation probabilities were computed with OLGA. The source is immuneACCESS, and TCRdb retained only in-frame sequences with V and J called. Part of the clones is not carried over; for the studies checked, unresolved V genes explain less than half of this, and the remainder is unexplained. Clonal size and the V and J genes are those of that table, whereas D and trimming came from the DNA. Present in this sample are 2 million to 2.5 million clones, about 93% of which were seen just once. Around 1.7% of the sample is in the top ten clones.

The sequence was collected from a man aged 18 to 30 in good health. Some clones in this sample may be carry-over from other donors' samples. The sequence joins TRBV11-2 to TRBJ2-7; the D segment could be TRBD1, given 6 matching bases. Sequencing was carried out using naive CD8+ T cells from PBMCs. In light of the paper, this sample's cell subset or site label describes: CD45RA+CCR7+. The nucleotide sequence is given as TGTGCCAGCAGCTTAGATCGGACAGTACTCTACGAGCAGTACTTC. The resulting protein is CASSLDRTVLYEQYF.